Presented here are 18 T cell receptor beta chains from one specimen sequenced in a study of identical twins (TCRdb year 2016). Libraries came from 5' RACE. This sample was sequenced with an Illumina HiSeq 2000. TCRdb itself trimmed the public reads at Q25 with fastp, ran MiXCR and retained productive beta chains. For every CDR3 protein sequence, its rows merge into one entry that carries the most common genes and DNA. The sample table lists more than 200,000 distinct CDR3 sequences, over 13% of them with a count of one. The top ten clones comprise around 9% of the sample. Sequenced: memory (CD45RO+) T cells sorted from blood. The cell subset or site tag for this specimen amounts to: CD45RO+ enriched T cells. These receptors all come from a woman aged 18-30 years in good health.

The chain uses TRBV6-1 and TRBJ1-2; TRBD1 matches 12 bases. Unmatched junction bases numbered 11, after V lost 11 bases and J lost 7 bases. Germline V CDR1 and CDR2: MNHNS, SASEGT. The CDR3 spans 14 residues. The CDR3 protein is CAGGPGQGAGGYTF. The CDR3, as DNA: TGTGCCGGGGGTCCGGGACAGGGGGCAGGTGGCTACACCTTC.

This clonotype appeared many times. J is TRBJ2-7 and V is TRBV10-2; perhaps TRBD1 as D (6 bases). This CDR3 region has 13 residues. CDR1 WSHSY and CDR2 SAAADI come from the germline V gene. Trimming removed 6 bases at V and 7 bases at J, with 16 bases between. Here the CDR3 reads CASRRDTSWEQYF. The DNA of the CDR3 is TGCGCCAGCAGGAGGGACACTTCTTGGGAGCAGTACTTC.

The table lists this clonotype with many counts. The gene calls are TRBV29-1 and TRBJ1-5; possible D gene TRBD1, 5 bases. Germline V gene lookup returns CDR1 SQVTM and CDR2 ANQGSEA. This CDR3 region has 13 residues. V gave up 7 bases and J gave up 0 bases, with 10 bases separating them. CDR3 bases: TGCAGCGGTCGGGGGAATAGCAATCAGCCCCAGCATTTT. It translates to CSGRGNSNQPQHF.

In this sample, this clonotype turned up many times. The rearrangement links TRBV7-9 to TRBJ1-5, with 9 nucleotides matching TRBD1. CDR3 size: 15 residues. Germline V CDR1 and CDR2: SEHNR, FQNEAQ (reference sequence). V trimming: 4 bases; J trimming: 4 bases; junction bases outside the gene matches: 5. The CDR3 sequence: CASSSTGQGNQPQHF. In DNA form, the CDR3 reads TGTGCCAGCAGCTCCACCGGACAGGGGAATCAGCCCCAGCATTTT.

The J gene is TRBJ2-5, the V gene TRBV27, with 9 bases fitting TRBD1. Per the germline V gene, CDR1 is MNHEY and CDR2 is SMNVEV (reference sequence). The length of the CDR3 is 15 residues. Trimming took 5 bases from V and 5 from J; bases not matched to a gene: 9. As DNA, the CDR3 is TGTGCCAGCAGTCCCTACAGGGGGCGAACGGAGACCCAGTACTTC. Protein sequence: CASSPYRGRTETQYF.

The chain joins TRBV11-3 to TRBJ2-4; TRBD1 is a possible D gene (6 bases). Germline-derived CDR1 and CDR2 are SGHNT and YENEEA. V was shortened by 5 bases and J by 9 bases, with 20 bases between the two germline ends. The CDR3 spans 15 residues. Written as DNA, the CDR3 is TGTGCCAGCAGCCCAAGCTATTTACAGGGTAGCATTCAGTACTTC. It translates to CASSPSYLQGSIQYF.

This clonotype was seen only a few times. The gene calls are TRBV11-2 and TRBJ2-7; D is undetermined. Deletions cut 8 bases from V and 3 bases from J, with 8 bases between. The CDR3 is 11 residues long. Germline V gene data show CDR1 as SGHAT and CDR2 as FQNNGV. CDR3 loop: CASELGYEQYF. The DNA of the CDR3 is TGTGCCAGCGAACTGGGCTACGAGCAGTACTTC. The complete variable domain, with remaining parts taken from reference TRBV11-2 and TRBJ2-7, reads EAGVAQSPRYKIIEKRQSVAFWCNPISGHATLYWYQQILGQGPKLLIQFQNNGVVDDSQLPKDRFSAERLKGVDSTLKIQPAKLEDSAVYLCASELGYEQYFGPGTRLTVT.

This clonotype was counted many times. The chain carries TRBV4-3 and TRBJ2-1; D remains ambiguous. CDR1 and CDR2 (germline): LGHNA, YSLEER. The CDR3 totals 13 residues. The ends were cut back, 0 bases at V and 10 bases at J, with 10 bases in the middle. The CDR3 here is CASSQEVRTEQFF. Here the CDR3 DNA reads TGCGCCAGCAGCCAAGAGGTTCGCACGGAGCAGTTCTTC.

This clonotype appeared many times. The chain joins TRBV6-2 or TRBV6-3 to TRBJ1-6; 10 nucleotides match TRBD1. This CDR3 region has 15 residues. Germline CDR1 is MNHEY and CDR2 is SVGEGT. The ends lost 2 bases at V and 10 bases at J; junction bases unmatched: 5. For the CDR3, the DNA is TGTGCCAGCAGTTACCGCGGGACAGGGGAATCACCCCTCCACTTT. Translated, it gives CASSYRGTGESPLHF.

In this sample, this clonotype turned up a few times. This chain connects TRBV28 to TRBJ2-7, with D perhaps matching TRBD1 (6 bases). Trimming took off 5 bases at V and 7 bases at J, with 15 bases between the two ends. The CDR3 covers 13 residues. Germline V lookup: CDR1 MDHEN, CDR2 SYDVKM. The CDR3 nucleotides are TGTGCCAGCAGTCGGGTTGCAGGGGAAGAGCAGTACTTC. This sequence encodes CASSRVAGEEQYF.

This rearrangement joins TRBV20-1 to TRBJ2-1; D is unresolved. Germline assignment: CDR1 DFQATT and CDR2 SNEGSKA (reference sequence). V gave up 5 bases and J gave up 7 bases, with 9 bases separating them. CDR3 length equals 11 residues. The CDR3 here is CSAYRGNEQFF. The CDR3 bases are TGCAGTGCTTATCGTGGGAATGAGCAGTTCTTC.

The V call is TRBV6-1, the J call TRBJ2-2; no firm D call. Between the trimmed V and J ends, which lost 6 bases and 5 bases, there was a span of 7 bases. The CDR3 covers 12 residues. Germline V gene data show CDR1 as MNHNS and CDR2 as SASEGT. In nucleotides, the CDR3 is TGTGCCAGCAGGGTATGGACCGGGGAGCTGTTTTTT. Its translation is CASRVWTGELFF.

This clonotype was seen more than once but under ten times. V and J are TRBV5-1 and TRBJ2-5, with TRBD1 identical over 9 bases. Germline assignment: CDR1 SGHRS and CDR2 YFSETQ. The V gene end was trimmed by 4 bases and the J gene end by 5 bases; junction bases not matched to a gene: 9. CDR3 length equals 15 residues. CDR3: CASSDPGQGGETQYF. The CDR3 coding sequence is TGCGCCAGCAGCGACCCGGGACAGGGTGGGGAGACCCAGTACTTC.

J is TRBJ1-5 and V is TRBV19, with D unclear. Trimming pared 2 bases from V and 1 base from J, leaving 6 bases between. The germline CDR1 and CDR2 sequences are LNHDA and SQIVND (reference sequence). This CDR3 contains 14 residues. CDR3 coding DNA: TGTGCCAGTAGTATAACACAGAGCAATCAGCCCCAGCATTTT. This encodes CASSITQSNQPQHF.

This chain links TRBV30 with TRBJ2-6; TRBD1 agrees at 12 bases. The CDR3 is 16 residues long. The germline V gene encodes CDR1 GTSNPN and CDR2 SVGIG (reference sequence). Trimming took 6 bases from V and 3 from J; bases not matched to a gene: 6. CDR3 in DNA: TGTGCCTGCCCCGGGACAGGGGGCGTTGGGGCCAACGTCCTGACTTTC. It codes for CACPGTGGVGANVLTF.

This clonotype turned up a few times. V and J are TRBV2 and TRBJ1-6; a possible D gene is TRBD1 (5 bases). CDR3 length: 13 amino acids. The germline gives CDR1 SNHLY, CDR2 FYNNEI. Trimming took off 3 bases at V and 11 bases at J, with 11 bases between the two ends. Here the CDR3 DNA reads TGTGCCAGCAGTGACCAGGCAGGGACACCCCTCCACTTT. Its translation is CASSDQAGTPLHF.

CDR3 sequence reads: CASRDYLTGELFF. The CDR3 nucleotides are TGTGCCAGCCGAGATTATCTCACCGGGGAGCTGTTTTTT. This chain links TRBV2 with TRBJ2-2; no definite D call. V lost 8 bases to trimming and J lost 4 bases, with 11 bases between them. In germline, CDR1 is SNHLY, CDR2 FYNNEI. This CDR3 contains 13 residues.

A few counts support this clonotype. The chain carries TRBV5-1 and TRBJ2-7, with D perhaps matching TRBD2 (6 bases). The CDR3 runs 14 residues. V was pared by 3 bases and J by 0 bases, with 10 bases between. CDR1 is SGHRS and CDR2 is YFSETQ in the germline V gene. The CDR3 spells CASSWGLFSYEQYF. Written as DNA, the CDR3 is TGCGCCAGCAGCTGGGGACTTTTCTCCTACGAGCAGTACTTC.